Each of the 21 T cell receptor beta chains below was sequenced from the same sample in a study of low-dose radiotherapy and immunotherapy resistance in tumors. Sample time point: after trial treatment. Treatment indicated: LDRT plus nivolumab, ipilimumab, low-dose cyclophosphamide and aspirin (RACIN trial). Gene-specific TRAV and TRBV primers were used for first-strand cDNA, covering alpha and beta chains. A constant-region primer paired with the V-primer adapter amplified TCRs over roughly 18 PCR cycles. Using its own MiXCR run on the reads, TCRdb lists one record per CDR3 protein. The table records 95,000 to 100,000 distinct CDR3 sequences, less than 25% of them present only once. Source: PBMCs, taken after low-dose radiotherapy plus immunotherapy. Source of these receptors: a male donor with prostate cancer.

This clonotype came up many times. This chain joins TRBV20-1 and TRBJ1-1; D is undetermined. V was cut by 3 bases and J by 4 bases, with 9 bases left in between. The CDR3 is 12 amino acids. Germline V gene lookup returns CDR1 DFQATT and CDR2 SNEGSKA (reference sequence). As DNA, the CDR3 is TGCAGTGCTAGGTGGCAGCCCACTGAAGCTTTCTTT. Its protein is CSARWQPTEAFF.

In its sample, this clonotype was seen a few times. V is TRBV10-3 and J is TRBJ1-2, with 7 bases fitting TRBD1. J gave up 4 bases and V 11 bases, and 16 bases lay outside the gene matches. There are 15 residues in the CDR3. CDR1 is ENHRY, CDR2 SYGVKD, per germline. The CDR3 nucleotides are TGTGCCTACATCCAGGGAGGGGGCCCCCGCTATGGCTACACCTTC. It translates to CAYIQGGGPRYGYTF.

This clonotype came up many times. V and J are TRBV5-1 and TRBJ2-1; D not resolved. There are 15 residues in the CDR3. Germline CDR1 is SGHRS and CDR2 is YFSETQ. V was cut by 0 bases and J by 0 bases, with 7 bases left in between. CDR3 amino acids: CASSLGVISYNEQFF. The CDR3 coding sequence is TGCGCCAGCAGCTTGGGAGTGATCTCCTACAATGAGCAGTTCTTC.

This clonotype was seen many times. The rearrangement uses TRBV7-9 and TRBJ2-3, with a possible D match to TRBD2 (7 bases). The germline CDR1 and CDR2 sequences are SEHNR and FQNEAQ (reference sequence). The CDR3 totals 16 residues. Trimming removed 2 bases from V and 1 base from J, with 13 bases in between. The CDR3 sequence: CASSLNRGAGTDTQYF. CDR3 DNA sequence: TGTGCCAGCAGCTTAAACCGGGGGGCCGGCACAGATACGCAGTATTTT.

This clonotype was counted ten times or more. J is TRBJ1-2 and V is TRBV20-1, with 7 bases matching TRBD1. Germline CDR1 DFQATT, CDR2 SNEGSKA (reference sequence). The CDR3 sequence is 14 residues long. Trimming at V came to 3 bases and at J to 1 base, leaving 5 bases not matched to a gene. The CDR3 loop reads CSASGTEGNYGYTF. The CDR3 region has the DNA TGCAGTGCTAGTGGGACAGAGGGTAACTATGGCTACACCTTC.

Many counts were recorded for this clonotype. V usage is TRBV6-6 and J usage is TRBJ1-1, with 7 bases fitting TRBD1. The CDR3 has 19 amino acids. CDR1 is MNHNY, CDR2 SVGAGI, per germline (reference sequence). V was clipped by 4 bases and J by 8 bases; unmatched bases: 25. For the CDR3, the DNA is TGTGCCAGCAGTTTGTCGCCCCTCGGGGCGACAGGGATAAAAGTCGAAGCTTTCTTT. It specifies CASSLSPLGATGIKVEAFF.

This clonotype was seen repeatedly, ten times or more. This sequence joins TRBV25-1 and TRBJ2-5; TRBD1 matches at 9 bases. Germline CDR1 reads MGHDK; CDR2 reads SYGVNS. CDR3 size: 11 residues. DNA for the CDR3: TGTGACCCGGGACAGGGCCCGACCCAGTACTTC. Translating it yields CDPGQGPTQYF.

The V call is TRBV7-8, the J call TRBJ2-1, with 16 nucleotides matching TRBD2. The CDR3 is made up of 17 amino acids. The V gene's germline CDR1 is SGHVS and CDR2 FQNEAQ. Trimming removed 7 bases from V and 7 bases from J; junction bases left unmatched: 10. CDR3 coding DNA: TGTGCCAGCATACCTGGGACTAGCGGGGGGGCAGGGAATGAGCAGTTCTTC. Its protein is CASIPGTSGGAGNEQFF.

This clonotype was counted only a few times. This chain uses TRBV4-3 with TRBJ2-7, with D possibly matching TRBD1 (5 bases). This CDR3 region has 14 residues. Germline values: CDR1 LGHNA, CDR2 YSLEER. With 0 bases removed from V and 2 bases from J, the gap between germline ends came to 8 bases. The CDR3 DNA follows: TGCGCCAGCAGCCAAGACAGGGCCGCCTACGAGCAGTACTTC. Its translation is CASSQDRAAYEQYF.

Many counts were recorded for this clonotype. The rearrangement joins TRBV18 to TRBJ2-3; possible D gene TRBD2, 7 bases. CDR3 length: 16 residues. The germline V gene has CDR1 KGHSH and CDR2 LQKENI. V was cut by 0 bases and J by 0 bases, with 10 bases left in between. DNA of the CDR3: TGTGCCAGCTCACCACCGGGGGGGGCTAGCACAGATACGCAGTATTTT. Its protein is CASSPPGGASTDTQYF.

This clonotype was counted ten times or more. The chain is built from TRBV12-3 or TRBV12-4 and TRBJ2-5, with TRBD2 matching over 10 bases. CDR3 size: 15 residues. V lost 6 bases and J lost 5; bases outside the gene matches: 9. In nucleotides, the CDR3 is TGTGCCAGCAGACCTGCTAGCGGGGGAGGGGAGACCCAGTACTTC. Translating it yields CASRPASGGGETQYF.

This clonotype has at least ten counts. This rearrangement joins TRBV20-1 to TRBJ2-1, with 7 bases identical to TRBD2. The CDR3 spans 16 residues. Germline V gene data show CDR1 as DFQATT and CDR2 as SNEGSKA (reference sequence). V trimming: 1 base; J trimming: 9 bases; junction bases outside the gene matches: 15. Written as DNA, the CDR3 is TGCAGTGCTAGAGTCACTAGGGGTTTGCAGCGGGGTGAGCAGTTCTTC. Amino acid sequence: CSARVTRGLQRGEQFF.

The rearrangement uses TRBV10-3 and TRBJ2-3, with 13 nucleotides matching TRBD2. The CDR3 is made up of 14 amino acids. Looked up from germline, CDR1 is ENHRY and CDR2 is SYGVKD. V shed 5 bases and J 10 bases; nucleotides not matched to a gene: 6. The CDR3: CAISTSGGAEAQYF. CDR3 sequence (DNA): TGTGCCATCAGTACTAGCGGGGGGGCGGAGGCGCAGTATTTT.

This clonotype was recorded once. The chain joins TRBV27 to TRBJ2-7, with D possibly called TRBD1 or TRBD2 (5 bases each). The CDR3 spans 15 residues. Germline values: CDR1 MNHEY, CDR2 SMNVEV (reference sequence). V lost 0 bases to trimming and J lost 7 bases, with 16 bases between them. The CDR3 DNA sequence: TGTGCCAGCAGTTTATCGCGAGGGGCGCATGGTGAGCAGTACTTC. It codes for CASSLSRGAHGEQYF.

This clonotype was recorded at least ten times. The CDR3 here is CASSAGGAGFVGSGNTIYF. CDR3 bases: TGTGCCAGCAGCGCAGGGGGCGCCGGTTTCGTGGGGTCCGGAAACACCATATATTTT. The chain couples TRBV7-8 to TRBJ1-3, with 8 bases fitting TRBD1. V was pared by 5 bases and J by 4 bases, with 19 bases of the junction left unmatched. The CDR3 loop spans 19 amino acids. Germline V lookup: CDR1 SGHVS, CDR2 FQNEAQ.

The table lists this clonotype with a few counts. The J gene is TRBJ1-1, the V gene TRBV5-5, with D perhaps TRBD1 (6 bases). V was shortened by 3 bases and J by 2 bases, with 8 bases between the two germline ends. CDR1 SGHKS and CDR2 YYEKEE come from the germline V gene (reference sequence). The CDR3 runs 13 residues. The CDR3 is CASSWTANTEAFF. CDR3 DNA sequence: TGTGCCAGCAGCTGGACAGCCAACACTGAAGCTTTCTTT.

This clonotype was seen many times. This sequence joins TRBV7-2 and TRBJ2-7; D may be TRBD1 or TRBD2 (5 bases each). V shed 4 bases and J shed 2 bases, with 18 bases lying between them. The CDR3 is 16 amino acids. CDR1 and CDR2 (germline): SGHTA, FQGNSA. This CDR3 is CASSSTSNGDPYEQYF. For the CDR3, the DNA is TGTGCCAGCAGCTCGACCTCGAACGGGGACCCCTACGAGCAGTACTTC.

The V call is TRBV29-1, the J call TRBJ1-2; 8 bases fit TRBD1. V lost 3 bases to trimming and J lost 2 bases; unmatched junction nucleotides: 5. The CDR3 loop spans 14 amino acids. CDR1 and CDR2 from the germline V gene are SQVTM and ANQGSEA. The chain's CDR3 is CSVDSQGANYGYTF. In nucleotides, the CDR3 is TGCAGCGTTGACAGTCAGGGGGCAAACTATGGCTACACCTTC. Looking up the rest from reference TRBV29-1 and TRBJ1-2 gives the full variable domain: SAVISQKPSRDICQRGTSLTIQCQVDSQVTMMFWYRQQPGQSLTLIATANQGSEATYESGFVIDKFPISRPNLTFSTLTVSNMSPEDSSIYLCSVDSQGANYGYTFGSGTRLTVV.

This clonotype showed up many times. The chain employs TRBV6-6 and TRBJ1-2, with D perhaps TRBD1 (6 bases). Germline lookup yields CDR1 MNHNY and CDR2 SVGAGI (reference sequence). The CDR3 has 13 amino acids. V lost 7 bases, J lost 7 bases, and 16 bases lay in between. CDR3 sequence: CASTKGDLVGYTF. CDR3 coding DNA: TGTGCCAGCACCAAGGGGGATTTGGTTGGCTACACCTTC.

This clonotype was recorded at least ten times. The rearrangement uses TRBV21-1 and TRBJ2-5; TRBD2 reflects the table's D call only, with no check against the DNA. TRBV21-1 is a pseudogene locus. The CDR3 extends over 16 amino acids. The CDR3 loop is CASSKDVAGGQETQYF. CDR3 DNA: TGTGCCAGCAGCAAAGACGTGGCGGGGGGGCAAGAGACCCAGTACTTC.

This clonotype appeared many times. The chain uses TRBV7-3 and TRBJ1-1, with a tentative D call TRBD1 (5 bases). There are 14 residues in the CDR3. Germline V lookup: CDR1 SGHTA, CDR2 FQGTGA. V shed 5 bases and J shed 4 bases, with 14 bases lying between them. The DNA for the CDR3 is TGTGCCAGCAGCCCCCAGGGCAGCTTCACTGAAGCTTTCTTT. Translating gives CASSPQGSFTEAFF.